The clone carrying this T cell receptor (beta chain) showed up many times. The data belong to a study of T-cell reconstitution after alpha-beta-depleted transplantation in children. TCRbeta library preparation incorporated unique molecular identifiers. TCRdb processed the PCR reads anew with MiXCR; each CDR3 protein has one entry. The table includes 65,000 to 90,000 distinct CDR3 sequences, approximately 10% detected once. Germline values: CDR1 LNHNV, CDR2 YYDKDF (reference sequence). There are 16 residues in the CDR3. Deletions cut 1 base from V and 3 bases from J, with 12 bases between. The source material was PBMCs, sampled before TCRalphabeta/CD19-depleted stem cell transplant. The chain is built from TRBV15 and TRBJ2-2, with D perhaps matching TRBD1 or TRBD2 (6 bases each). The clonotype originates from a boy aged 10-17 years with acute myeloid leukemia, due to receive a stem cell transplant. CDR3 DNA sequence: TGTGCCACCAGCAGAGGTCTTAGGGGGGACACCGGGGAGCTGTTTTTT. Protein: CATSRGLRGDTGELFF.